The T cell receptor (beta chain) described here comes from a study of blood T cells in healthy people across ages. Notes on the study in general: When set beside aged donors, long-lived donors presented more naive CD4+ cells and higher diversity.

V was shortened by 6 bases and J by 7 bases, with 20 bases between the two germline ends. CDR3 length: 15 amino acids. Germline CDR1 MNHEY, CDR2 SVGEGT. Worth noting for this clonotype: Its matching antigen is unknown.

A second PCR of 7 to 11 cycles used a sample-barcoded 5' primer and a J-beta primer mix. Every sample gave at least 2.5 million paired-end reads containing CDR3. Using its own MiXCR run on the 5' RACE reads, TCRdb lists one record per CDR3 protein. The top ten hold roughly an eighth of the sample, which has about a million distinct CDR3 sequences, around 46% seen once. The sequencing sample was made of blood. The receptor was derived from a man aged 25-40 years in good health. This chain uses TRBV6-2 or TRBV6-3 with TRBJ2-3; TRBD2 might be the D (6 bases). CDR3 sequence: CASSHTGTPSNTQYF. The CDR3 bases are TGTGCCAGCAGCCATACCGGGACTCCAAGCAATACGCAGTATTTT.